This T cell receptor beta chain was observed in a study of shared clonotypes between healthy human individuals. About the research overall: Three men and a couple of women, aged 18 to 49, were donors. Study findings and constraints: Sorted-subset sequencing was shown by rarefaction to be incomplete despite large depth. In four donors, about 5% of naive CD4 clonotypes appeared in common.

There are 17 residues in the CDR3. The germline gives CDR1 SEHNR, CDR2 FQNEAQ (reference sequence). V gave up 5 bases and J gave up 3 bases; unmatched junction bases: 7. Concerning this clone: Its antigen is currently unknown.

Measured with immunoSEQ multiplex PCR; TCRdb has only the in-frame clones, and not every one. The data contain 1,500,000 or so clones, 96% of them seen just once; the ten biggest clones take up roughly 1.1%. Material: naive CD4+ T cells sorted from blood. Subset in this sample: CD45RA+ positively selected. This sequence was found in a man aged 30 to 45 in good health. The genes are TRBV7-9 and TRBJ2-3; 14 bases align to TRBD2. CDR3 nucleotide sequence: TGTGCCAGCAGCCCGGGACTAGCGGGAGTATTGACAGATACGCAGTATTTT. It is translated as CASSPGLAGVLTDTQYF.